A single T cell receptor beta chain is shown here with its context. Its antigen remains unknown. Other nucleotide sequences from this sample produce the same CDR3. The data stem from a study of shared clonotypes between healthy human individuals. Study-wide context: Aged 18 to 49, the donors were a couple of women and a few men. CD4 naive cells filled three plates per donor, CD4 memory three, CD8 naive two and CD8 memory one. Study results and limitations: The study found about 4.6% of naive CD4 clonotypes shared across a handful of donors.

Clones were read by immunoSEQ multiplex PCR, and TCRdb kept only the in-frame ones, dropping some. The sample lists 2 million to 2.5 million clones; under 95% were seen once. The V end was cut by 2 bases, the J end by 7 bases, with 3 bases between. The length of the CDR3 is 11 residues. CDR1 and CDR2 from the germline V gene are SEHNR and FQNEAQ (reference sequence). This TCR was sampled from a man aged 18 to 30 in good health. Some clones in this sample may be carry-over from other donors' samples. The sample was naive CD4+ T cells from PBMCs. Described subset: CD45RA+ positively selected. The V gene is TRBV7-9, the J gene TRBJ2-1; D remains unclear. CDR3 nucleotide sequence: TGTGCCAGCAGCTTATCGAATGAGCAGTTCTTC. Its translation: CASSLSNEQFF.